These 24 T cell receptor beta chains originate from one sample sequenced in a study of blood T cell repertoires in COVID-19. Profiled with immunoSEQ multiplex PCR; TCRdb holds only in-frame clones, not every one. This table holds 25,000 to 30,000 clones, 76% found once. The material sequenced was peripheral blood. The receptors stem from a man aged 70-80 years with acute or convalescent COVID-19.

The genes are TRBV7-2 and TRBJ1-1; TRBD1 might be the D (6 bases). V was shortened by 4 bases and J by 5 bases, with 11 bases between the two germline ends. The CDR3 loop spans 13 amino acids. Germline-derived CDR1 and CDR2 are SGHTA and FQGNSA. In nucleotides, the CDR3 is TGTGCCAGCAGCTCGACAGGTACAACTGAAGCTTTCTTT. Amino acid sequence: CASSSTGTTEAFF.

The rearrangement joins TRBV3-1 (or the pseudogene TRBV3-2) to TRBJ1-2, with no clear D. The CDR3 sequence is 15 residues long. Germline CDR1 LGHDT, CDR2 YNNKEL (reference sequence). Trimming pared 4 bases from V and 1 base from J, leaving 13 bases between. The CDR3 loop reads CASSPHTQINYGYTF. The CDR3 bases are TGTGCCAGCAGCCCCCACACACAGATTAACTATGGCTACACCTTC.

This clone was seen only once. This rearrangement joins TRBV7-2 to TRBJ1-2; D is ambiguous. CDR1 is SGHTA, CDR2 FQGNSA, per germline. V lost 2 bases and J 0 bases, leaving 7 bases between the germline ends. The CDR3 extends over 14 amino acids. CDR3: CASSLTETNYGYTF. The CDR3 DNA is TGTGCCAGCAGCTTAACTGAGACTAACTATGGCTACACCTTC.

The genes are TRBV6-1 and TRBJ2-7; possible D gene TRBD2, 5 bases. Per germline, CDR1 MNHNS and CDR2 SASEGT. V lost 4 bases to trimming and J lost 6 bases, with 19 bases between them. CDR3 length equals 15 residues. CDR3 in DNA: TGTGCCAGCAGTGCAGCCCGGGAAGAAAAACTCGAGCAGTACTTC. Translating it yields CASSAAREEKLEQYF.

The chain uses TRBV6-2 or TRBV6-3 and TRBJ1-1; TRBD1 matches at 7 bases. The CDR3 consists of 15 residues. Losses at the gene ends were 4 bases for V and 0 bases for J; bases not matched to a gene: 5. Germline CDR1 reads MNHEY; CDR2 reads SVGEGT. CDR3 residues: CASSSTGAVNTEAFF. CDR3 nucleotide sequence: TGTGCCAGCAGTTCCACAGGGGCCGTGAACACTGAAGCTTTCTTT.

The chain links TRBV6-5 to TRBJ1-1; TRBD1 matches 10 bases. Germline CDR1 and CDR2: MNHEY and SVGAGI. The CDR3 loop spans 15 amino acids. J gave up 5 bases and V 10 bases, and 13 bases lay outside the gene matches. DNA for the CDR3: TGTGCCATAAAAGGAGACAGGGGGCTATGGACTGAAGCTTTCTTT. It encodes CAIKGDRGLWTEAFF.

The chain employs TRBV4-2 and TRBJ2-2; 9 bases align to TRBD2. The germline gives CDR1 LGHNA, CDR2 YNFKEQ. Trimming took 4 bases from V and 5 from J; bases not matched to a gene: 2. The CDR3 totals 14 residues. The CDR3 region has the DNA TGTGCCAGCAGCCGGAGCGGGGGGACCGGGGAGCTGTTTTTT. Translating gives CASSRSGGTGELFF.

The chain joins TRBV19 to TRBJ2-7, with D hard to call. This CDR3 contains 14 residues. V was cut by 3 bases and J by 0 bases, with 9 bases left in between. Germline V gene lookup returns CDR1 LNHDA and CDR2 SQIVND (reference sequence). DNA of the CDR3: TGTGCCAGTAGTATTTCCGACAACTCCTACGAGCAGTACTTC. It translates to CASSISDNSYEQYF.

This clone was detected a few times. The chain couples TRBV14 to TRBJ2-1, with TRBD2 matching over 9 bases. V shed 3 bases and J 6 bases; nucleotides not matched to a gene: 6. Germline-derived CDR1 and CDR2 are SGHDN and FVKESK. The CDR3 spans 15 residues. CDR3 DNA: TGTGCCAGCAGCCACGAAGCGGGGGGAGGCAATGAGCAGTTCTTC. Translated, it gives CASSHEAGGGNEQFF.

The chain employs TRBV7-6 and TRBJ2-6, with a possible D match to TRBD2 (5 bases). V shed 4 bases and J shed 3 bases, with 13 bases lying between them. The CDR3 consists of 16 residues. Germline lookup yields CDR1 SGHVS and CDR2 FNYEAQ. CDR3 nucleotide sequence: TGTGCCAGCAGCTCCGGTGGAGGCGGTGGGGCCAACGTCCTGACTTTC. Its translation: CASSSGGGGGANVLTF.

The rearrangement uses TRBV30 and TRBJ1-4, with a tentative D call TRBD1 (5 bases). The ends were cut back, 3 bases at V and 7 bases at J, with 15 bases in the middle. Per the germline V gene, CDR1 is GTSNPN and CDR2 is SVGIG (reference sequence). This CDR3 has 14 amino acids. The CDR3 DNA is TGTGCCTGGAGCCAACGTAAGGGGCGTGAAAAACTGTTTTTT. Its translation: CAWSQRKGREKLFF. Full variable domain (remainder filled in from reference TRBV30 and TRBJ1-4): SQTIHQWPATLVQPVGSPLSLECTVEGTSNPNLYWYRQAAGRGLQLLFYSVGIGQISSEVPQNLSASRPQDRQFILSSKKLLLSDSGFYLCAWSQRKGREKLFFGSGTQLSVL.

The rearrangement uses TRBV29-1 and TRBJ2-7; TRBD1 might be the D (5 bases). The V gene's germline CDR1 is SQVTM and CDR2 ANQGSEA. There are 12 residues in the CDR3. V was trimmed by 8 bases and J by 1 base, leaving 12 bases between them. The DNA of the CDR3 is TGCAGCTTCTCTAGACAGTCCTACGAGCAGTACTTC. It is translated as CSFSRQSYEQYF.

V is TRBV7-3 and J is TRBJ2-1, with 7 bases identical to TRBD2. CDR1 is SGHTA and CDR2 is FQGTGA in the germline V gene. The ends lost 0 bases at V and 9 bases at J; junction bases unmatched: 2. The CDR3 covers 13 residues. The CDR3 loop is CASSLTTSTEQFF. CDR3 in DNA: TGTGCCAGCAGCTTAACGACTAGCACTGAGCAGTTCTTC.

The chain combines TRBV27 with TRBJ2-3, with 14 bases that match TRBD2. This CDR3 comprises 18 residues. V shed 6 bases, J shed 5 bases, and the junction held 13 bases outside the gene matches. Germline CDR1 is MNHEY and CDR2 is SMNVEV (reference sequence). This chain's CDR3 is CASSWGHGLAGGVDTQYF. The CDR3 region has the DNA TGTGCCAGCAGCTGGGGCCATGGACTAGCGGGAGGTGTAGATACGCAGTATTTT.

The gene calls are TRBV4-1 and TRBJ2-5, with TRBD2 identical over 7 bases. This CDR3 region has 14 residues. Trimming took 2 bases from V and 5 from J; bases not matched to a gene: 5. The germline gives CDR1 MGHRA, CDR2 YSYEKL. As DNA, the CDR3 is TGCGCCAGCAGCCAAAGTAGCGGGCCGGAGACCCAGTACTTC. It codes for CASSQSSGPETQYF.

The gene calls are TRBV11-1 and TRBJ2-1; unclear D gene. This CDR3 is built from 16 residues. From germline, CDR1 is SGHAT and CDR2 FQDESV (reference sequence). Trimming took off 5 bases at V and 0 bases at J, with 14 bases between the two ends. In DNA form, the CDR3 reads TGTGCCAGCAGCACGAGAGGAGAAGGCTCCTACAATGAGCAGTTCTTC. The encoded protein is CASSTRGEGSYNEQFF.

The chain is built from TRBV9 and TRBJ1-4; 10 bases line up with TRBD1. The CDR3 covers 16 residues. In germline, CDR1 is SGDLS, CDR2 YYNGEE. The ends lost 4 bases at V and 2 bases at J; junction bases unmatched: 5. CDR3 coding DNA: TGTGCCAGCAGCCCCGGGACAGGGGTTACTAATGAAAAACTGTTTTTT. Translated, it gives CASSPGTGVTNEKLFF.

This CDR3 is CASSLYTGGYTF. CDR3 nucleotides: TGTGCCAGCAGTTTATATACGGGGGGCTACACCTTC. This sequence joins TRBV28 and TRBJ1-2; unclear D gene. Germline CDR1 and CDR2: MDHEN and SYDVKM. The CDR3 covers 12 residues. Trimming cost V 1 base and J 8 bases, with 8 bases left between them.

This clone was observed a handful of times. The chain couples TRBV12-3 or TRBV12-4 to TRBJ2-5, with no clear D. The CDR3 contains 12 residues. The ends were cut back, 3 bases at V and 4 bases at J, with 6 bases in the middle. The CDR3 reads CASSFFGETQYF. CDR3 DNA: TGTGCCAGCAGTTTTTTCGGAGAGACCCAGTACTTC.

The CDR3 nucleotides read TGTGCCAGCAGTTTAAGCAACAGTAACTATGGCTACACCTTC. This translates into CASSLSNSNYGYTF. The chain uses TRBV28 and TRBJ1-2; D gene unclear. Trimming took 2 bases from V and 1 from J, leaving 8 bases between them. CDR1 is MDHEN, CDR2 SYDVKM, per germline. The CDR3 is 14 residues long.

The chain employs TRBV3-1 (or the pseudogene TRBV3-2) and TRBJ2-3; the D gene is possibly TRBD2 (7 bases). V lost 0 bases, J lost 4 bases, and 11 bases lay in between. The CDR3 extends over 15 amino acids. CDR1 is LGHDT and CDR2 is YNNKEL in the germline V gene (reference sequence). The chain's CDR3 is CASSQDSGGPDTQYF. The CDR3 coding sequence is TGTGCCAGCAGCCAAGATTCCGGGGGGCCAGATACGCAGTATTTT.

J is TRBJ2-1 and V is TRBV6-2 or TRBV6-3; 10 nucleotides align to TRBD2. This CDR3 region has 15 residues. Germline trimming cut 6 bases from V and 12 bases from J; bases unmatched to any gene: 14. CDR1 is MNHEY, CDR2 SVGEGT, per germline. For the CDR3, the DNA is TGTGCCAGCAGATACACCCTAGCGGGGGCCTGGAGGCAGTTCTTC. This sequence encodes CASRYTLAGAWRQFF.

The chain carries TRBV20-1 and TRBJ2-1; no reliable D call. CDR1 is DFQATT, CDR2 SNEGSKA, per germline (reference sequence). Trimming pared 3 bases from V and 9 bases from J, leaving 12 bases between. The CDR3 contains 12 residues. CDR3 DNA: TGCAGTGCTAGTTTCTTAGCCGGTGAGCAGTTCTTC. Translating gives CSASFLAGEQFF.

J is TRBJ1-5 and V is TRBV5-5; tentative D call: TRBD1 (6 bases). This CDR3 comprises 16 residues. V was shortened by 2 bases and J by 1 base, with 13 bases between the two germline ends. The germline CDR1 and CDR2 sequences are SGHKS and YYEKEE (reference sequence). The CDR3 DNA is TGTGCCAGCAGCTTTGTGACAGGCGGAAGCAATCAGCCCCAGCATTTT. Protein sequence: CASSFVTGGSNQPQHF.